A single sample gave rise to the 25 T cell receptor beta chains below, sequenced in a study of T cell changes during pregnancy in multiple sclerosis. The data were produced by immunoSEQ multiplex PCR, yet TCRdb's version contains in-frame clones alone and is incomplete. The sample contains some 64,000 clones, about 91% of which appear only once. This material consisted of peripheral blood, taken after pregnancy. These receptors were taken from a female donor with multiple sclerosis, enrolled in a pregnancy study.

This sequence joins TRBV5-1 and TRBJ2-7; a possible D gene is TRBD2 (7 bases). Germline CDR1 reads SGHRS; CDR2 reads YFSETQ. V was clipped by 4 bases and J by 4 bases, with 27 bases between them. The CDR3 has 18 amino acids. CDR3 sequence (DNA): TGCGCCAGCAGCCGGGGACTACTATCAAACCTAGGGGGGTACGAGCAGTACTTC. It codes for CASSRGLLSNLGGYEQYF.

This clone has just one count. The chain couples TRBV7-8 to TRBJ2-2; no clear D gene. There are 13 residues in the CDR3. CDR1 and CDR2 from the germline V gene are SGHVS and FQNEAQ. Trimming took off 3 bases at V and 6 bases at J, with 8 bases between the two ends. In DNA form, the CDR3 reads TGTGCCAGCAGCTTCAGGCACGCCGGGGAGCTGTTTTTT. This sequence encodes CASSFRHAGELFF.

The gene calls are TRBV6-6 and TRBJ2-1; 9 nucleotides match TRBD1. Losses at the gene ends were 5 bases for V and 9 bases for J; bases not matched to a gene: 11. Germline lookup yields CDR1 MNHNY and CDR2 SVGAGI (reference sequence). This CDR3 is 15 amino acids long. CDR3 DNA sequence: TGTGCCAGCAGTCCTAGACAGGGGGTAGAAGGTGAGCAGTTCTTC. Amino acids: CASSPRQGVEGEQFF.

The V and J genes are TRBV18 and TRBJ2-7; possible D gene TRBD2, 6 bases. Trimming removed 6 bases at V and 7 bases at J, with 19 bases between. This CDR3 is built from 14 residues. Germline lookup yields CDR1 KGHSH and CDR2 LQKENI. CDR3 loop: CASSDGTGVQEQYF. The CDR3 coding sequence is TGTGCCAGCTCCGATGGTACGGGGGTACAAGAGCAGTACTTC. Drawing the rest from reference TRBV18 and TRBJ2-7, the complete variable domain is NAGVMQNPRHLVRRRGQEARLRCSPMKGHSHVYWYRQLPEEGLKFMVYLQKENIIDESGMPKERFSAEFPKEGPSILRIQQVVRGDSAAYFCASSDGTGVQEQYFGPGTRLTVT.

V gene TRBV23-1 combines with J gene TRBJ1-1, with TRBD1 matching over 8 bases. TRBV23-1 is an ORF, and what it does is uncertain. The trim removed 2 bases at V and 0 bases at J, leaving 14 bases unmatched. The CDR3 spans 19 residues. CDR3 nucleotides: TGCGCCAGCAGTCAAATAGACAGGGGAGTACGACCCATGAACACTGAAGCTTTCTTT. Protein sequence: CASSQIDRGVRPMNTEAFF.

This clone has a count of ten or more. The chain has TRBV7-3 and TRBJ2-2; the D gene is possibly TRBD2 (6 bases). The germline CDR1 and CDR2 sequences are SGHTA and FQGTGA. The CDR3 is made up of 16 amino acids. Trimming removed 0 bases at V and 5 bases at J, with 13 bases between. This chain's CDR3 is CASSLTLLGRTGELFF. The CDR3 DNA sequence: TGTGCCAGCAGCTTAACCCTGTTAGGGAGGACCGGGGAGCTGTTTTTT.

This clone was observed a few times. This chain links TRBV7-9 with TRBJ2-7; 7 bases fit TRBD1. V shed 5 bases and J 4 bases; nucleotides not matched to a gene: 11. The CDR3 runs to 15 residues. CDR1 is SEHNR and CDR2 is FQNEAQ in the germline V gene (reference sequence). The CDR3 nucleotides are TGTGCCAGCAGCCTCACAGGGGTGGGTATGTACGAGCAGTACTTC. Translation: CASSLTGVGMYEQYF.

The J gene is TRBJ2-3, the V gene TRBV6-1; D is undetermined. The CDR3 is 14 amino acids. The germline V gene encodes CDR1 MNHNS and CDR2 SASEGT. V was pared by 2 bases and J by 2 bases, with 8 bases between. For the CDR3, the DNA is TGTGCCAGCAGTGAAAAGCCCGACACAGATACGCAGTATTTT. It specifies CASSEKPDTDTQYF.

The chain carries TRBV11-2 and TRBJ1-2; D remains ambiguous. The CDR3 contains 14 residues. Trimming shortened V by 1 base and J by 0 bases, and 6 bases separated the two germline ends. Germline V CDR1 and CDR2: SGHAT, FQNNGV. CDR3 sequence: CASSLGLTNYGYTF. In DNA form, the CDR3 reads TGTGCCAGCAGCTTAGGACTGACTAACTATGGCTACACCTTC.

The gene calls are TRBV18 and TRBJ2-2; 14 bases align to TRBD2. The CDR3 has 17 amino acids. CDR1 and CDR2 from the germline V gene are KGHSH and LQKENI. V shed 6 bases and J 4 bases; nucleotides not matched to a gene: 7. CDR3 loop: CASSTGLAGVVTGELFF. The DNA for the CDR3 is TGTGCCAGCTCTACGGGACTAGCGGGAGTTGTCACCGGGGAGCTGTTTTTT.

The V and J genes are TRBV29-1 and TRBJ1-2; TRBD1 agrees at 11 bases. With 3 bases clipped from V and 3 bases from J, the junction kept 12 bases outside the gene matches. The CDR3 totals 17 residues. Germline values: CDR1 SQVTM, CDR2 ANQGSEA. The CDR3 DNA reads TGCAGCGTTGATCTTGGACGTCCGGGACAGGGGGACTATGGCTACACCTTC. Protein sequence: CSVDLGRPGQGDYGYTF.

The chain has TRBV6-4 and TRBJ2-1; D gene uncertain. V shed 6 bases and J shed 10 bases, with 25 bases lying between them. This CDR3 has 16 amino acids. The germline V gene has CDR1 MRHNA and CDR2 SNTAGT. The CDR3 sequence: CASSDRGPYEVREQFF. The CDR3 DNA is TGTGCCAGCAGCGACCGAGGCCCGTACGAAGTTAGGGAGCAGTTCTTC.

The chain has TRBV19 and TRBJ2-1, with 11 bases identical to TRBD2. The V segment lost 4 bases and the J segment 4 bases; nucleotides outside the gene matches: 6. The germline V gene has CDR1 LNHDA and CDR2 SQIVND (reference sequence). This CDR3 comprises 16 residues. The CDR3 DNA sequence: TGTGCCAGTAGTAGATGGACTAGCGGGTCTTACAATGAGCAGTTCTTC. The encoded protein is CASSRWTSGSYNEQFF.

The rearrangement joins TRBV11-2 to TRBJ2-5, with 11 nucleotides matching TRBD2. Germline V gene sequence: CDR1 SGHAT, CDR2 FQNNGV. The CDR3 runs 15 residues. The junction had 2 bases not matched to a gene; V was cut back by 4 bases and J by 1 base. DNA of the CDR3: TGTGCCAGCAGCTCGGGACTAGCGGTCCAAGAGACCCAGTACTTC. This encodes CASSSGLAVQETQYF.

V usage is TRBV30 and J usage is TRBJ2-2; no firm D call. Per germline, CDR1 GTSNPN and CDR2 SVGIG (reference sequence). The CDR3 has 13 amino acids. V lost 0 bases and J 8 bases, leaving 10 bases between the germline ends. This CDR3 is CAWSVLSPGELFF. In nucleotides, the CDR3 is TGTGCCTGGAGTGTACTCTCACCGGGGGAGCTGTTTTTT. Full variable domain (remainder filled in from reference TRBV30 and TRBJ2-2): SQTIHQWPATLVQPVGSPLSLECTVEGTSNPNLYWYRQAAGRGLQLLFYSVGIGQISSEVPQNLSASRPQDRQFILSSKKLLLSDSGFYLCAWSVLSPGELFFGEGSRLTVL.

The chain is built from TRBV5-4 and TRBJ2-1; 8 bases align to TRBD2. Germline V lookup: CDR1 SGHNT, CDR2 YYREEE (reference sequence). With V trimmed by 0 bases and J by 4 bases, 3 bases remained unmatched. There are 15 residues in the CDR3. The CDR3 protein is CASSLAASGYNEQFF. For the CDR3, the DNA is TGTGCCAGCAGCTTGGCCGCTAGCGGGTACAATGAGCAGTTCTTC.

CDR3 in amino acids: CASSLDTTIYGYTF. CDR3 DNA sequence: TGTGCCAGCAGCCTGGACACAACGATCTATGGCTACACCTTC. The chain employs TRBV5-6 and TRBJ1-2; TRBD1 is a possible D gene (5 bases). Trimming pared 4 bases from V and 4 bases from J, leaving 14 bases between. The CDR3 covers 14 residues. Germline assignment: CDR1 SGHDT and CDR2 YYEEEE.

CDR3 sequence reads: CASSDDTYSNQPQHF. The CDR3 DNA reads as TGTGCCAGCAGTGATGACACGTATAGCAATCAGCCCCAGCATTTT. The rearrangement uses TRBV6-1 and TRBJ1-5, with unresolved D. The germline V gene has CDR1 MNHNS and CDR2 SASEGT. The CDR3 is made up of 15 amino acids. The V end lost 3 bases, the J end lost 0 bases, and 9 bases lay between the germline ends.

The V call is TRBV11-2, the J call TRBJ2-1; TRBD1 agrees at 7 bases. The germline gives CDR1 SGHAT, CDR2 FQNNGV. This CDR3 is 15 amino acids long. V dropped 1 base and J dropped 1; count of bases not matched to a gene: 1. The CDR3 DNA sequence: TGTGCCAGCAGCTTAGCGGGACAGTCCTACAATGAGCAGTTCTTC. Translated, it gives CASSLAGQSYNEQFF.

The chain links TRBV6-1 to TRBJ2-2; 13 bases line up with TRBD2. V was clipped by 3 bases and J by 5 bases; unmatched bases: 6. Germline CDR1 and CDR2: MNHNS and SASEGT. The CDR3 has 17 amino acids. The CDR3 DNA is TGTGCCAGCAGTGACGGACTAGCGGGAGTTGTGACCGGGGAGCTGTTTTTT. Its protein is CASSDGLAGVVTGELFF.

The CDR3 DNA follows: TGTGCCAGTACCACGGGACAGGGAGAAGAGACCCAGTACTTC. It yields the protein CASTTGQGEETQYF. This chain uses TRBV19 with TRBJ2-5, with TRBD1 matching 9 bases. The V and J ends lost 7 bases and 3 bases, in that order; junction bases with no gene match: 6. The CDR3 has 14 amino acids. Germline CDR1 and CDR2: LNHDA and SQIVND (reference sequence).

The J gene is TRBJ1-2, the V gene TRBV2; no firm D call. The CDR3 extends over 17 amino acids. Germline CDR1 is SNHLY and CDR2 is FYNNEI. Trimming removed 2 bases from V and 5 bases from J, with 21 bases in between. CDR3 region: CASSEIRRGESRYGYTF. The CDR3 DNA follows: TGTGCCAGCAGTGAAATTAGGCGAGGCGAGAGCCGGTATGGCTACACCTTC. Complete variable domain (other parts from reference TRBV2 and TRBJ1-2): EPEVTQTPSHQVTQMGQEVILRCVPISNHLYFYWYRQILGQKVEFLVSFYNNEISEKSEIFDDQFSVERPDGSNFTLKIRSTKLEDSAMYFCASSEIRRGESRYGYTFGSGTRLTVV.

The rearrangement joins TRBV7-2 to TRBJ2-7, with D perhaps TRBD2 (6 bases). Germline assignment: CDR1 SGHTA and CDR2 FQGNSA. This CDR3 is 16 amino acids long. V lost 1 base to trimming and J lost 2 bases, with 15 bases between them. The CDR3 bases are TGTGCCAGCAGCTTAGTGTATCGGGAGCCTACCTACGAGCAGTACTTC. It specifies CASSLVYREPTYEQYF.

This clone was observed a single time. The chain is built from TRBV7-2 and TRBJ1-5, with a possible D match to TRBD1 (5 bases). CDR3 length: 15 amino acids. The germline V gene has CDR1 SGHTA and CDR2 FQGNSA. With 2 bases removed from V and 2 bases from J, the gap between germline ends came to 10 bases. This chain's CDR3 is CASSLSRGGNQPQHF. The CDR3 nucleotides are TGTGCCAGCAGCTTATCCCGGGGGGGCAATCAGCCCCAGCATTTT.

This clone was detected only once. V gene TRBV29-1 combines with J gene TRBJ2-7, with 11 positions matching TRBD1. The CDR3 covers 14 residues. Trimming at V came to 6 bases and at J to 3 bases, leaving 7 bases not matched to a gene. Germline V lookup: CDR1 SQVTM, CDR2 ANQGSEA. CDR3 in DNA: TGCAGCGTCCTACTGGACAGGGGGCACTACGAGCAGTACTTC. Amino acids: CSVLLDRGHYEQYF.